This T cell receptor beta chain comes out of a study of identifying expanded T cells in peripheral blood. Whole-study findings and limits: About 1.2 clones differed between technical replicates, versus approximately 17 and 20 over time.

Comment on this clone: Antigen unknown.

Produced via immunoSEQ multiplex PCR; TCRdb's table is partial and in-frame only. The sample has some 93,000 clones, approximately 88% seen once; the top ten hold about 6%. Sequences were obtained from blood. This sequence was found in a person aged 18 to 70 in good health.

CDR3 loop: CASRPGHSYEQYF. DNA of the CDR3: TGCGCCAGCAGACCCGGACACTCCTACGAGCAGTACTTC. The V gene is TRBV5-1, the J gene TRBJ2-7; the D gene is possibly TRBD1 (5 bases). The V end lost 5 bases, the J end lost 0 bases, and 9 bases lay between the germline ends. CDR3 length: 13 amino acids. CDR1 and CDR2 (germline): SGHRS, YFSETQ. Supplemented by reference TRBV5-1 and TRBJ2-7, the full variable domain reads KAGVTQTPRYLIKTRGQQVTLSCSPISGHRSVSWYQQTPGQGLQFLFEYFSETQRNKGNFPGRFSGRQFSNSRSEMNVSTLELGDSALYLCASRPGHSYEQYFGPGTRLTVT.